These 24 T cell receptor beta chains share one sample of origin, sequenced in a study of tumor-infiltrating lymphocytes in primary liver carcinoma. Scientists recovered RNA and DNA together from roughly 20-30 mg of unsorted bulk tissue. With a constant-region primer, TCR beta cDNA was made from 450 to 550 ng of total RNA. Modified slightly, ARM-PCR produced TCR beta libraries over three nested multiplex PCR rounds. Forward primers for TRBV1-TRBV30 and a C-beta reverse primer served the first two PCR rounds, at about 10 cycles each. In TCRdb, the multiplex PCR reads were re-called with MiXCR into one record per CDR3 protein. Seen here are approximately 64,000 distinct CDR3 sequences, about three quarters observed once, and the top ten hold roughly 40%. Sequencing used liver tumor tissue from sampling region 4. Sample subset: tumor region T4, right-lateral pole. The receptors come from a man aged 35-49 years with primary liver carcinoma and hepatitis B virus infection.

Notes on this clonotype: The junction and the germline gene differ at one end; a read error may be behind it. The V and J genes are TRBV7-9 and TRBJ2-7, with a tentative D call TRBD1 (5 bases). Germline V gives CDR1 SEHNR, CDR2 FQNEAQ (reference sequence). The CDR3 has 14 residues. The CDR3 DNA reads as TGTGCCAGTAGCTTACCGCAGGGTGTTATTGTATTGTACTTC. Translated, it gives CASSLPQGVIVLYF.

This clonotype was detected only a few times. A much larger clone lies one base from this, so it may be a read error. The V call is TRBV6-1, the J call TRBJ2-7; D is unclear. Germline CDR1 MNHNS, CDR2 SASEGT. There are 10 residues in the CDR3. Trimming pared 8 bases from V and 5 bases from J, leaving 7 bases between. The DNA for the CDR3 is TGTGCCAGCGGGTCCCACGAGCAGTACTTC. It is translated as CASGSHEQYF.

Remarks on this clonotype: The junction does not match germline at one end; this may be a read error. The chain is built from TRBV4-1 and TRBJ1-3; D unclear. Germline CDR1 MGHRA, CDR2 YSYEKL. The CDR3 length is 12 residues. As DNA, the CDR3 is TGCTCCAGCAGCCAAAGCGGCCTCAACCCGGATTTT. Translation: CSSSQSGLNPDF.

On this clonotype: A much larger clone differs by one base, so this may be a read error. The genes are TRBV7-9 and TRBJ2-5; no clear D. From germline, CDR1 is SEHNR and CDR2 FQNEAQ (reference sequence). The CDR3 covers 10 residues. CDR3 loop: CVSSHETQYF. The DNA of the CDR3 is TGTGTCAGCAGTCACGAGACCCAGTACTTC.

In regard to this clonotype: A much larger clone differs from this one at a single base, so this may be a read error. The J gene is TRBJ2-7, the V gene TRBV5-1; TRBD1 or TRBD2 may be the D gene (5 bases each). From germline, CDR1 is SGHRS and CDR2 YFSETQ. This CDR3 has 15 amino acids. The V and J ends lost 5 bases and 3 bases respectively, with 18 bases between them. The CDR3 here is CASRDPGRSSYEQYF. CDR3 DNA sequence: TGCGCCAGCAGAGACCCGGGACGTTCAAGCTACGAGCAGTACTTC. The full variable domain, with the rest looked up from reference TRBV5-1 and TRBJ2-7, is KAGVTQTPRYLIKTRGQQVTLSCSPISGHRSVSWYQQTPGQGLQFLFEYFSETQRNKGNFPGRFSGRQFSNSRSEMNVSTLELGDSALYLCASRDPGRSSYEQYFGPGTRLTVT.

Details on this clonotype: Germline is not matched at one junction end, which may reflect a read error. The chain couples TRBV29-1 to TRBJ2-7; D is possibly TRBD1 or TRBD2 (6 bases each). The CDR3 covers 15 residues. Germline CDR1 SQVTM, CDR2 ANQGSEA. DNA of the CDR3: TGCAGCACTAGGACGATGGGGGGCGTAATCTACGAGCAGTATTTC. This sequence encodes CSTRTMGGVIYEQYF.

The table lists this clonotype with a few counts. This chain joins TRBV29-1 and TRBJ2-5; TRBD2 matches 12 bases. The CDR3 spans 14 residues. Germline V gives CDR1 SQVTM, CDR2 ANQGSEA. The trim removed 8 bases at V and 6 bases at J, leaving 10 bases unmatched. The CDR3 sequence: CSIEGLAGGQTQYF. CDR3 nucleotide sequence: TGCAGCATCGAGGGGCTAGCGGGGGGGCAGACCCAGTACTTC.

CDR3 protein: CASKDAGLNTGELFF. The CDR3 DNA reads TGTGCCAGCAAGGATGCGGGACTGAACACCGGGGAGCTGTTTTTT. The V gene is TRBV28, the J gene TRBJ2-2, with D maybe TRBD2 (6 bases). The CDR3 has 15 amino acids. The V gene lost 7 bases and the J gene lost 1 base, with 13 bases spanning the gap. Germline CDR1 is MDHEN and CDR2 is SYDVKM.

Of note for this clonotype: The missing conserved phenylalanine or tryptophan at the end of this CDR3 makes a read error likely. The chain joins TRBV28 to TRBJ2-7, with TRBD1 matching 9 bases. Trimming cost V 9 bases and J 0 bases; bases outside gene matches: 6. CDR3 size: 14 residues. The germline V gene encodes CDR1 MDHEN and CDR2 SYDVKM. CDR3 DNA: TGTGCCAGTATCCAGACAGGGGGCTCCTACGAGCAGTACTTG. This sequence encodes CASIQTGGSYEQYL.

By frequency in the sample, this clonotype is medium-sized. This sequence joins TRBV6-5 and TRBJ2-7, with 7 bases fitting TRBD1. V was pared by 6 bases and J by 6 bases, with 8 bases of the junction left unmatched. CDR3 length equals 13 residues. Germline V gives CDR1 MNHEY, CDR2 SVGAGI. The CDR3 is CASRIKGAGEQYF. CDR3 sequence (DNA): TGTGCCAGCAGGATAAAGGGGGCCGGCGAGCAGTACTTC.

The gene calls are TRBV11-2 and TRBJ2-1, with 10 nucleotides matching TRBD1. This CDR3 is built from 15 residues. Per germline, CDR1 SGHAT and CDR2 FQNNGV. V shed 11 bases, J shed 10 bases, and the junction held 17 bases outside the gene matches. CDR3 nucleotides: TGTGCCGGAAGCTCCGGGACAGGGGCTAAAGACGAGCAGTTCTTC. Its translation is CAGSSGTGAKDEQFF.

Note on this clonotype: At one end, the junction sequence differs from germline, possibly due to a read error. The chain has TRBV11-2 and TRBJ1-1; maybe TRBD1 (6 bases). Germline CDR1 SGHAT, CDR2 FQNNGV. The CDR3 has 16 amino acids. This CDR3 is CTSSRGRAGAFTEAFF. DNA for the CDR3: TGTACCAGCAGCCGAGGTAGGGCAGGGGCCTTCACTGAAGCATTCTTT.

This clonotype was seen many times. The rearrangement links TRBV4-3 to TRBJ2-3; 14 bases agree with TRBD2. The CDR3 covers 20 residues. Germline CDR1 reads LGHNA; CDR2 reads YSLEER. V lost 0 bases, J lost 4 bases, and 12 bases stayed unmatched. The CDR3 is CASSQDLPSGTSGRADTQYF. CDR3 nucleotides: TGCGCCAGCAGCCAAGATCTTCCCTCCGGGACTAGCGGGAGAGCAGATACGCAGTATTTT.

In regard to this clonotype: The junction departs from the called germline gene at one end, perhaps through a read error. The chain employs TRBV11-2 and TRBJ2-7, with D perhaps assigned TRBD1 or TRBD2 (5 bases each). CDR1 SGHAT and CDR2 FQNNGV come from the germline V gene. CDR3 length: 15 amino acids. The CDR3 DNA sequence: TGTGCTAGCCGCTACTTAGGATCACATGGGGACGAGCTGTACTTC. Its protein product is CASRYLGSHGDELYF.

Points on this clonotype: At one of its ends the junction is not consistent with the germline gene, which may arise from a read error. CDR3 in DNA: TGTGCCAGCGGGGTTGAGCAAGCAACTAATGAAGAACTGTTTTTT. Translating gives CASGVEQATNEELFF. The J gene is TRBJ1-4, the V gene TRBV28; D is ambiguous. The germline V gene encodes CDR1 MDHEN and CDR2 SYDVKM. There are 15 residues in the CDR3.

This clonotype has a count of ten or more. The junction shows a germline mismatch at one end, possibly a read error. The chain combines TRBV29-1 with TRBJ2-3; a possible D gene is TRBD2 (5 bases). The germline V gene has CDR1 SQVTM and CDR2 ANQGSEA. The CDR3 length is 12 residues. CDR3 bases: TGCTGCGTTGTTACGGGGACAGATACGCAGTATTTT. This encodes CCVVTGTDTQYF.

About this clonotype: Possible read error: a much larger clone is one base away. The gene calls are TRBV11-3 and TRBJ2-7; 8 bases map to TRBD1. The CDR3 consists of 15 residues. Germline CDR1 and CDR2: SGHNT and YENEEA. CDR3 DNA sequence: TGTGTCAGCAGCTTAGAGGCAGGGGGCGGCTACGAGCAGTACTTC. Residues: CVSSLEAGGGYEQYF.

The chain couples TRBV11-2 to TRBJ2-7, with 9 bases lining up with TRBD1. V gave up 6 bases and J gave up 5 bases; unmatched junction bases: 11. CDR3 size: 15 residues. CDR1 is SGHAT and CDR2 is FQNNGV in the germline V gene. CDR3 residues: CASSLRWTGEDEQYF. CDR3 in DNA: TGTGCCAGCAGTTTACGATGGACAGGGGAAGACGAGCAGTACTTC.

A note on this clonotype: A junction end diverges from the germline sequence, so it may reflect a read error. The genes are TRBV12-3 or TRBV12-4 and TRBJ1-4; 9 bases align to TRBD1. The CDR3 totals 14 residues. CDR3 loop: CVTGQGSTNEELFF. In DNA form, the CDR3 reads TGTGTCACGGGACAGGGCTCAACTAATGAAGAACTGTTTTTT.

Points on this clonotype: A junction end diverges from the germline sequence, so it may reflect a read error. The J gene is TRBJ2-7, the V gene TRBV6-2 or TRBV6-3; D gene unclear. Looked up from germline, CDR1 is MNHEY and CDR2 is SVGEGT. This CDR3 has 13 residues. The CDR3 loop is CASSYEVSYEQHF. The CDR3 DNA follows: TGTGCCAGTAGTTACGAGGTATCCTACGAGCAGCACTTC.

This sequence joins TRBV6-5 and TRBJ2-7; D remains ambiguous. The V gene lost 10 bases and the J gene lost 1 base, with 23 bases spanning the gap. This CDR3 region has 16 residues. Germline loops: CDR1 MNHEY, CDR2 SVGAGI. CDR3 nucleotides: TGTGCCATCAGCCAATCTTTCGTGAGCGTTTCCTACGAGCAGTACTTC. This translates into CAISQSFVSVSYEQYF.

This sequence joins TRBV11-2 and TRBJ2-4; D unresolved. Germline lookup yields CDR1 SGHAT and CDR2 FQNNGV. Trimming left V 7 bases short and J 2 bases short, with 24 bases between. CDR3 size: 18 residues. The CDR3 region is CASNPTGVSTVTKNIQYF. The CDR3, as DNA: TGTGCCAGCAACCCAACTGGGGTTTCCACGGTGACCAAAAACATTCAGTACTTC.

Notes on this clonotype: With a much larger clone just one base away, this may be a read error. The chain is built from TRBV9 and TRBJ2-3; D is possibly TRBD1 (6 bases). V dropped 0 bases and J dropped 6 bases, with 11 bases sitting between them. CDR3 length equals 14 residues. CDR1 and CDR2 from the germline V gene are SGDLS and YYNGEE. CDR3 protein: CASSVVPTGDTQYF. CDR3 in DNA: TGTGCCAGCAGCGTAGTTCCCACAGGGGATACGCAGTATTTT.

This clonotype showed up just a few times. The germline gene is not matched at one end of the junction; a read error may be the cause. The chain has TRBV11-2 and TRBJ2-3; D is ambiguous. CDR3 length: 15 amino acids. Germline CDR1 is SGHAT and CDR2 is FQNNGV. CDR3 DNA: TGTGCCAGCAGCGATAGCAGGAGATTTACAGATGCGCAGTATTTT. Translating gives CASSDSRRFTDAQYF.